Below are 6 T cell receptor beta chains sequenced from a single sample in a study of cytomegalovirus exposure and HLA in healthy donors. A multiplex PCR was run with 60 Vbeta primers and 13 Jbeta primers. Profiling relied on immunoSEQ multiplex PCR, and the TCRdb table lists in-frame clones only, not all of them. This table holds approximately 190,000 clones, approximately 82% found once. Source material: PBMCs. The receptors originated from a middle-aged man in good health and CMV-seropositive.

This chain links TRBV6-5 with TRBJ2-3; 9 nucleotides line up with TRBD1. Germline V gene sequence: CDR1 MNHEY, CDR2 SVGAGI. The CDR3 has 15 amino acids. J was trimmed by 3 bases and V by 4 bases; bases with no gene match: 5. The CDR3 region is CASSLQGANTDTQYF. As DNA, the CDR3 is TGTGCCAGCAGTTTACAGGGGGCTAATACAGATACGCAGTATTTT.

V and J are TRBV5-4 and TRBJ2-5; D may be TRBD1 (7 bases). In germline, CDR1 is SGHNT, CDR2 YYREEE (reference sequence). Trimming took 2 bases from V and 3 from J, leaving 17 bases between them. The CDR3 length is 16 residues. The CDR3 sequence is CASSLGGGAREETQYF. CDR3 DNA sequence: TGTGCCAGCAGCTTAGGAGGGGGCGCACGGGAAGAGACCCAGTACTTC. The full variable domain, completed using reference TRBV5-4 and TRBJ2-5, is ETGVTQSPTHLIKTRGQQVTLRCSSQSGHNTVSWYQQALGQGPQFIFQYYREEENGRGNFPPRFSGLQFPNYSSELNVNALELDDSALYLCASSLGGGAREETQYFGPGTRLLVL.

The gene calls are TRBV30 and TRBJ1-6; 8 bases match TRBD1. The V segment lost 2 bases and the J segment 10 bases; nucleotides outside the gene matches: 10. CDR1 and CDR2 (germline): GTSNPN, SVGIG (reference sequence). The CDR3 is made up of 15 amino acids. The CDR3 is CAWSLLDRDRSPLHF. The CDR3 DNA follows: TGTGCCTGGAGTCTTCTGGACAGGGATCGCTCACCCCTCCACTTT.

The chain employs TRBV5-1 and TRBJ1-1, with TRBD1 identical over 7 bases. J lost 4 bases, V lost 1 base, and 7 bases had no gene match. The CDR3 spans 15 residues. Germline V gene lookup returns CDR1 SGHRS and CDR2 YFSETQ. CDR3 sequence reads: CASSLTLAGGTEAFF. CDR3 in DNA: TGCGCCAGCAGCTTGACGCTGGCAGGGGGCACTGAAGCTTTCTTT. Together with reference TRBV5-1 and TRBJ1-1, the CDR3 gives the full variable domain: KAGVTQTPRYLIKTRGQQVTLSCSPISGHRSVSWYQQTPGQGLQFLFEYFSETQRNKGNFPGRFSGRQFSNSRSEMNVSTLELGDSALYLCASSLTLAGGTEAFFGQGTRLTVV.

This chain links TRBV29-1 with TRBJ2-7; TRBD1 agrees at 7 bases. The V segment lost 0 bases and the J segment 3 bases; nucleotides outside the gene matches: 5. This CDR3 has 14 residues. CDR1 and CDR2 from the germline V gene are SQVTM and ANQGSEA. DNA of the CDR3: TGCAGCGTTGAAGACCCAGGGGGAGTCTACGAGCAGTACTTC. It yields the protein CSVEDPGGVYEQYF.

The chain carries TRBV30 and TRBJ1-2, with a tentative D call TRBD1 (6 bases). CDR3 length: 12 residues. Germline V gives CDR1 GTSNPN, CDR2 SVGIG (reference sequence). With 7 bases removed from V and 4 bases from J, the gap between germline ends came to 13 bases. CDR3 protein: CAYPTGFYGYTF. The CDR3, as DNA: TGTGCCTACCCGACAGGTTTCTATGGCTACACCTTC.